These T cell receptor beta chains were read from a single sample in a study of STAT5B mutations in CD4+ large granular lymphocyte leukemia. Method: immunoSEQ multiplex PCR; TCRdb's copy keeps in-frame clones and lacks some. Of about 38,000 clones listed, around 75% were seen once; the top ten hold around 0.5%. The material sequenced was CD4+ T cells from blood buffy coats. Source of these receptors: a human donor in good health. Each CDR3 is given with its conserved first and last residue. D genes are given only for firm matches. Clone size is stated in some rows and not others, as once, few, many or a class when expanded.

d_call j_call clone_size v_call cdr3_aa cdr3_nt
NA TRBJ2-5 NA TRBV20-1 CSAGKETQYF TGCAGTGCTGGGAAAGAGACCCAGTACTTC
TRBD2 TRBJ2-1 NA TRBV19 CASTLSGRAVDEQFF TGTGCCAGTACCCTTAGCGGGAGGGCCGTCGATGAGCAGTTCTTC
TRBD1 TRBJ2-2 NA TRBV11-3 CASSASGTDTGELFF TGTGCCAGCAGCGCTTCCGGGACAGACACCGGGGAGCTGTTTTTT
TRBD2 TRBJ2-3 NA TRBV7-3 CASSPSGRTDTQYF TGTGCCAGCAGCCCCAGCGGGAGGACAGATACGCAGTATTTT
NA TRBJ2-7 NA TRBV7-9 CASSHNVAASSYEQYF TGTGCCAGCAGCCATAACGTAGCGGCTAGCTCCTACGAGCAGTACTTC
TRBD1 TRBJ2-2 NA TRBV2 CASSGQGVIGGELFF TGTGCCAGCAGTGGACAGGGTGTCATTGGCGGGGAGCTGTTTTTT
NA TRBJ2-7 once TRBV15 CATSRDIYEQYF TGTGCCACCAGCAGAGATATATACGAGCAGTACTTC
NA TRBJ2-7 NA TRBV5-3 CARSLDRDRIHEQYF TGTGCCAGAAGCTTGGACCGGGACCGAATACACGAGCAGTACTTC
TRBD1 TRBJ2-5 NA TRBV7-2 CASSRGQGLEETQYF TGTGCCAGCAGCCGGGGACAGGGGTTGGAAGAGACCCAGTACTTC
NA TRBJ1-1 few TRBV14 CASSQSWVEAFF TGTGCCAGCAGCCAATCTTGGGTTGAAGCTTTCTTT
NA TRBJ1-5 few TRBV29-1 CSVGTRGNQPQHF TGCAGCGTTGGGACTCGAGGAAATCAGCCCCAGCATTTT
TRBD2 TRBJ2-1 NA TRBV7-2 CASSSRDSGRASYNEQFF TGTGCCAGCAGCTCTCGGGATAGCGGGAGGGCCTCCTACAATGAGCAGTTCTTC
TRBD2 TRBJ2-3 NA TRBV7-2 CASSFDGGGYTQYF TGTGCCAGCAGCTTTGACGGGGGGGGATATACGCAGTATTTT
NA TRBJ2-7 NA TRBV4-3 CASSQIEGEQYF TGCGCCAGCAGCCAAATCGAGGGCGAGCAGTACTTC
TRBD1 TRBJ1-2 NA TRBV9 CASGETGYSYGYTF TGTGCCAGCGGGGAGACAGGGTACAGCTATGGCTACACCTTC
NA TRBJ2-7 NA TRBV7-5 CARSCLGHLVPYEQYF TGTGCCAGAAGCTGTCTCGGGCACCTAGTTCCCTACGAGCAGTACTTC
NA TRBJ1-2 NA TRBV9 CASSATARGYTF TGTGCCAGCAGCGCAACGGCCCGAGGGTACACCTTC
TRBD1 TRBJ1-6 NA TRBV19 CASRRQGYNSPLHF TGTGCCAGTAGACGACAGGGTTATAATTCACCCCTCCACTTT
TRBD1 TRBJ2-2 NA TRBV7-9 CASSLARTGVGTGELFF TGTGCCAGCAGCTTAGCCCGGACAGGGGTTGGCACCGGGGAGCTGTTTTTT
TRBD2 TRBJ2-5 NA TRBV5-1 CASSLAPSGIRQETQYF TGCGCCAGCAGCTTGGCCCCTAGCGGGATAAGGCAAGAGACCCAGTACTTC
TRBD2 TRBJ2-3 NA TRBV9 CASSVGVSGDTDTQYF TGTGCCAGCAGCGTAGGGGTTAGCGGGGACACAGATACGCAGTATTTT
NA TRBJ1-2 NA TRBV23-1 CASSQSLKRDYGYTF TGCGCCAGCAGTCAATCGTTGAAGCGGGACTATGGCTACACCTTC